The rows below give T cell receptor beta chains drawn from one sample of a study of T cell responses to AZD1222 COVID-19 vaccine. This table comes from immunoSEQ multiplex PCR, and its TCRdb copy is limited to in-frame clones, with some not included. Of around 84,000 clones detected, roughly 87% appear once; the ten largest clones hold 4.5% to 6%. The starting material was peripheral blood, obtained on day 0 of AZD1222 vaccination. The receptors here all came from an adult in good health. CDR3s include the opening cysteine and the closing phenylalanine or tryptophan. A D gene is named only where the DNA matches it firmly. The listing skips clone size in some rows; elsewhere it reads once, few, many or a size class.

v_gene: TRBV4-3
j_gene: TRBJ2-3
d_gene: .
abundance: .
CDR3nt: TGCGCCAGCAGCCAAGATAGAGTACTCACAGATACGCAGTATTTT
CDR3aa: CASSQDRVLTDTQYF

v_gene: TRBV5-5
j_gene: TRBJ1-4
d_gene: TRBD1
abundance: .
CDR3nt: TGTGCCAGCAGCTTAGGGGGCCCGTCCAATGAAAAACTGTTTTTT
CDR3aa: CASSLGGPSNEKLFF

v_gene: TRBV6-6
j_gene: TRBJ1-1
d_gene: .
abundance: .
CDR3nt: TGTGCCAGCAGTCCAGTCTCCGGGACCCCGGGCGACACTGAAGCTTTCTTT
CDR3aa: CASSPVSGTPGDTEAFF

v_gene: TRBV12-3/TRBV12-4
j_gene: TRBJ1-5
d_gene: .
abundance: .
CDR3nt: TGTGCCAACCAGCCCCAGCATTTT
CDR3aa: CANQPQHF

v_gene: TRBV19
j_gene: TRBJ2-5
d_gene: TRBD2
abundance: .
CDR3nt: TGTGCCAGTAGTTCCCAAGCGGGGCAAGAGACCCAGTACTTC
CDR3aa: CASSSQAGQETQYF

v_gene: TRBV7-9
j_gene: TRBJ2-2
d_gene: TRBD1
abundance: .
CDR3nt: TGTGCCAGCAGCTCCCCCTTACAGGGGGCAAGGGCCGGGGAGCTGTTTTTT
CDR3aa: CASSSPLQGARAGELFF

v_gene: TRBV28
j_gene: TRBJ2-7
d_gene: .
abundance: .
CDR3nt: TGTGCCAGCAGTTTCAGGGACTCTTCCTACGAGCAGTACTTC
CDR3aa: CASSFRDSSYEQYF

v_gene: TRBV18
j_gene: TRBJ1-5
d_gene: .
abundance: .
CDR3nt: TGTGCCAGCTCACCATGGCAGGGTGAGCCCCAGCATTTT
CDR3aa: CASSPWQGEPQHF

v_gene: TRBV28
j_gene: TRBJ2-2
d_gene: .
abundance: .
CDR3nt: TGTGCCAGCAGTACGGACGGTCCGCACACCGGGGAGCTGTTTTTT
CDR3aa: CASSTDGPHTGELFF

v_gene: TRBV29-1
j_gene: TRBJ2-2
d_gene: TRBD2
abundance: .
CDR3nt: TGCAGCGTTCAAAGCGGGAGTAGGGGCACCGGGGAGCTGTTTTTT
CDR3aa: CSVQSGSRGTGELFF

v_gene: TRBV5-1
j_gene: TRBJ2-1
d_gene: TRBD2
abundance: .
CDR3nt: TGCGCCAGCAGCACCGGACTAGCGGGAGTTCCCGAGCAGTTCTTC
CDR3aa: CASSTGLAGVPEQFF

v_gene: TRBV7-2
j_gene: TRBJ2-3
d_gene: TRBD2
abundance: .
CDR3nt: TGTGCCAGCAGCTCCTATGGGACTAGCGGGAGCAAGGGAACGCAGTATTTT
CDR3aa: CASSSYGTSGSKGTQYF

v_gene: TRBV13
j_gene: TRBJ1-1
d_gene: .
abundance: .
CDR3nt: TGTGCCAGCAGCTTATTCACTGAAGCTTTCTTT
CDR3aa: CASSLFTEAFF

v_gene: TRBV24-1
j_gene: TRBJ1-2
d_gene: TRBD1
abundance: .
CDR3nt: TGTGCCACCAGCAGAGGTCCAAGCGGGACAGGGGCTCATTATGGCTACACCTTC
CDR3aa: CATSRGPSGTGAHYGYTF

v_gene: TRBV5-1
j_gene: TRBJ2-2
d_gene: .
abundance: .
CDR3nt: TGCGCCAGCAGCTCCGGGATTTGGAACACCGGGGAGCTGTTTTTT
CDR3aa: CASSSGIWNTGELFF

v_gene: TRBV28
j_gene: TRBJ1-1
d_gene: .
abundance: .
CDR3nt: TGTGCCAGCAGTTTGGGAGGCCAATTACTTACTGAAGCTTTCTTT
CDR3aa: CASSLGGQLLTEAFF

v_gene: TRBV27
j_gene: TRBJ1-1
d_gene: .
abundance: .
CDR3nt: TGTGCCAGCCAGAGGGGCCGCAATGGTGAAGCTTTCTTT
CDR3aa: CASQRGRNGEAFF

v_gene: TRBV19
j_gene: TRBJ1-1
d_gene: .
abundance: once
CDR3nt: TGTGCCAGTGGAACAGGGTACCCTGAAGCTTTCTTT
CDR3aa: CASGTGYPEAFF

v_gene: TRBV11-2
j_gene: TRBJ2-5
d_gene: .
abundance: .
CDR3nt: TGTGCCAGCAGCTTCCGTTGGGGACCACAAGAGACCCAGTACTTC
CDR3aa: CASSFRWGPQETQYF

v_gene: TRBV7-9
j_gene: TRBJ2-7
d_gene: TRBD2
abundance: .
CDR3nt: TGTGCCAGCAGCTCGGAGGGGACTACAGCCTACGAGCAGTACTTC
CDR3aa: CASSSEGTTAYEQYF

v_gene: TRBV5-1
j_gene: TRBJ1-4
d_gene: .
abundance: .
CDR3nt: TGCGCCAGCAGCTTGGGGGGAGGAGAAACTAATGAAAAACTGTTTTTT
CDR3aa: CASSLGGGETNEKLFF

v_gene: TRBV24-1
j_gene: TRBJ2-1
d_gene: .
abundance: few
CDR3nt: TGTGCCACGACAGCTAGCATGGGCAATGAGCAGTTCTTC
CDR3aa: CATTASMGNEQFF

v_gene: TRBV28
j_gene: TRBJ2-3
d_gene: .
abundance: .
CDR3nt: TGTGCCAGCAGTTTTGCAGGGCCGGGGGAAGATACGCAGTATTTT
CDR3aa: CASSFAGPGEDTQYF

v_gene: TRBV7-9
j_gene: TRBJ2-5
d_gene: TRBD1
abundance: .
CDR3nt: TGTGCCAGCAGTCGACAGGGCCGTCAAGAGACCCAGTACTTC
CDR3aa: CASSRQGRQETQYF

v_gene: TRBV29-1
j_gene: TRBJ2-1
d_gene: TRBD2
abundance: .
CDR3nt: TGCAGCGTGGGGACTAGCGGGAACAATGAGCAGTTCTTC
CDR3aa: CSVGTSGNNEQFF

v_gene: TRBV2
j_gene: TRBJ1-1
d_gene: .
abundance: once
CDR3nt: TGTGCCAGCAGGGTGAACACTGAAGCTTTCTTT
CDR3aa: CASRVNTEAFF

v_gene: TRBV29-1
j_gene: TRBJ1-4
d_gene: .
abundance: .
CDR3nt: TGCAGCGTTGTACCCGGGGGCGCTCCCGAAAAACTGTTTTTT
CDR3aa: CSVVPGGAPEKLFF

v_gene: TRBV5-6
j_gene: TRBJ1-1
d_gene: .
abundance: .
CDR3nt: TGTGCCAGCAGCTTGAGTATTGGGGTCACTGAAGCTTTCTTT
CDR3aa: CASSLSIGVTEAFF

v_gene: TRBV29-1
j_gene: TRBJ1-1
d_gene: .
abundance: .
CDR3nt: TGCAGCGTTGGTGGCAGGGTGGGCACTGAAGCTTTCTTT
CDR3aa: CSVGGRVGTEAFF

v_gene: TRBV27
j_gene: TRBJ2-3
d_gene: TRBD1
abundance: .
CDR3nt: TGTGCCAGCAGTTTTTACGACAGGGATGATACGCAGTATTTT
CDR3aa: CASSFYDRDDTQYF

v_gene: TRBV9
j_gene: TRBJ1-1
d_gene: .
abundance: .
CDR3nt: TGTGCCAGCAGTGGACAGTTGAACACTGAAGCTTTCTTT
CDR3aa: CASSGQLNTEAFF

v_gene: TRBV27
j_gene: TRBJ2-7
d_gene: TRBD2
abundance: .
CDR3nt: TGTGCCAGCAGTTTAGGGACTAGCGGATCCTACGAGCAGTACTTC
CDR3aa: CASSLGTSGSYEQYF

v_gene: TRBV28
j_gene: TRBJ2-2
d_gene: .
abundance: .
CDR3nt: TGTGCCAGCAGTTATGGGAGCAGGCTAGCTGGAAACACCGGGGAGCTGTTTTTT
CDR3aa: CASSYGSRLAGNTGELFF

v_gene: TRBV13
j_gene: TRBJ1-1
d_gene: .
abundance: .
CDR3nt: TGTGCCAGCAGCTTATTTCCCAACACTGAAGCTTTCTTT
CDR3aa: CASSLFPNTEAFF

v_gene: TRBV28
j_gene: TRBJ1-2
d_gene: .
abundance: .
CDR3nt: TGTGCCAGCAGTTTTTCCAGCTATGGCTACACCTTC
CDR3aa: CASSFSSYGYTF

v_gene: TRBV6-5
j_gene: TRBJ1-1
d_gene: .
abundance: .
CDR3nt: TGTGCCAGCACAGGGGCGATGAACACTGAAGCTTTCTTT
CDR3aa: CASTGAMNTEAFF

v_gene: TRBV18
j_gene: TRBJ2-3
d_gene: .
abundance: .
CDR3nt: TGTGCCAGCTCACCACCGAATAAACAGGATCAGGGAGATACGCAGTATTTT
CDR3aa: CASSPPNKQDQGDTQYF

v_gene: TRBV11-2
j_gene: TRBJ2-7
d_gene: .
abundance: .
CDR3nt: TGTGCCAGCAGCGCCGGGGGCGGGTCCTACGAGCAGTACTTC
CDR3aa: CASSAGGGSYEQYF

v_gene: TRBV15
j_gene: TRBJ2-7
d_gene: .
abundance: .
CDR3nt: TGTGCCACCAGCAGAAGACGTCTAGCCTACGAGCAGTACTTC
CDR3aa: CATSRRRLAYEQYF

v_gene: TRBV10-3
j_gene: TRBJ1-6
d_gene: .
abundance: .
CDR3nt: TGTGCCATCAGTGAGTCAAAGGGGAACTCACCCCTCCACTTT
CDR3aa: CAISESKGNSPLHF

v_gene: TRBV7-9
j_gene: TRBJ2-7
d_gene: TRBD1
abundance: .
CDR3nt: TGTGCCAGCAGCGGACAGGGAGGCGAGCAGTACTTC
CDR3aa: CASSGQGGEQYF

v_gene: TRBV9
j_gene: TRBJ2-5
d_gene: .
abundance: .
CDR3nt: TGTGCCAGCAGCGCCCAGGGGTTTAGCAGCCAAGAGACCCAGTACTTC
CDR3aa: CASSAQGFSSQETQYF

v_gene: TRBV19
j_gene: TRBJ2-1
d_gene: .
abundance: .
CDR3nt: TGTGCCAGTAAAGGGGCTTTTTTTGGGGAGTATGAGCAGTTCTTC
CDR3aa: CASKGAFFGEYEQFF

v_gene: TRBV7-3
j_gene: TRBJ2-7
d_gene: .
abundance: .
CDR3nt: TGTGCCAGCAGCTTATACGAGGGGAGGGAGCAGTACTTC
CDR3aa: CASSLYEGREQYF

v_gene: TRBV5-1
j_gene: TRBJ2-1
d_gene: TRBD2
abundance: .
CDR3nt: TGCGCCAGCAACGAAGCCGGCGGGGGTGAGCAGTTCTTC
CDR3aa: CASNEAGGGEQFF

v_gene: TRBV2
j_gene: TRBJ1-2
d_gene: .
abundance: .
CDR3nt: TGTGCCAGCAGTGAAGATGGGCGGCCTGGCTACACCTTC
CDR3aa: CASSEDGRPGYTF

v_gene: TRBV7-8
j_gene: TRBJ2-5
d_gene: TRBD2
abundance: .
CDR3nt: TGTGCCAGCAGGCCCGGGACTAGCGGGAGAGTGGGAGAGACCCAGTACTTC
CDR3aa: CASRPGTSGRVGETQYF

v_gene: TRBV19
j_gene: TRBJ2-2
d_gene: .
abundance: .
CDR3nt: TGTGCCAGTAGTCAGAAGGGGGGCCCGAACACCGGGGAGCTGTTTTTT
CDR3aa: CASSQKGGPNTGELFF

v_gene: TRBV10-1
j_gene: TRBJ2-5
d_gene: .
abundance: .
CDR3nt: TGCGCCAGCAGCGCCGGGGGTCAAGAGACCCAGTACTTC
CDR3aa: CASSAGGQETQYF

v_gene: TRBV19
j_gene: TRBJ1-1
d_gene: .
abundance: .
CDR3nt: TGTGCCAGTAGTATGGTAGTGGGGAACACTGAAGCTTTCTTT
CDR3aa: CASSMVVGNTEAFF

v_gene: TRBV7-9
j_gene: TRBJ1-5
d_gene: .
abundance: once
CDR3nt: TGTGCCAGCAGCTTAGACGAACAGCCCCAGCATTTT
CDR3aa: CASSLDEQPQHF